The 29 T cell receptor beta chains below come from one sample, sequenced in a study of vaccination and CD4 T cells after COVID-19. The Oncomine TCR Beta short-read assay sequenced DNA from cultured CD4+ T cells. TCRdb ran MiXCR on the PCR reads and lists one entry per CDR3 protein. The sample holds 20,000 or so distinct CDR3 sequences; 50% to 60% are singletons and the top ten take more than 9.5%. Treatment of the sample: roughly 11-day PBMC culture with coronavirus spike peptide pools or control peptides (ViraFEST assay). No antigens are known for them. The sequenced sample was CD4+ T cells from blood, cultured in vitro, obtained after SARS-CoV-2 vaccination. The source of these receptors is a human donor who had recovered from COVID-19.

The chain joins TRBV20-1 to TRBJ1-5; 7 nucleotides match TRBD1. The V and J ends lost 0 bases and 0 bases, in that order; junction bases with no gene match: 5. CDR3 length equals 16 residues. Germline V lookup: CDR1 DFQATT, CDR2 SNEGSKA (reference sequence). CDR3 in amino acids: CSARDPGQYSNQPQHF. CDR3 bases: TGCAGTGCTAGAGATCCGGGACAGTATAGCAATCAGCCCCAGCATTTT.

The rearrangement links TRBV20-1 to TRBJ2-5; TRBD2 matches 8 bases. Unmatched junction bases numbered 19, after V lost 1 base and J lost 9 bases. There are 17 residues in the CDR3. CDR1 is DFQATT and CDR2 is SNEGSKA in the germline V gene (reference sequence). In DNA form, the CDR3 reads TGCAGTGCTAGAGGTCCCAGCGGGAGCGACCAGGGCGCTGCCCAGTACTTC. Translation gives CSARGPSGSDQGAAQYF.

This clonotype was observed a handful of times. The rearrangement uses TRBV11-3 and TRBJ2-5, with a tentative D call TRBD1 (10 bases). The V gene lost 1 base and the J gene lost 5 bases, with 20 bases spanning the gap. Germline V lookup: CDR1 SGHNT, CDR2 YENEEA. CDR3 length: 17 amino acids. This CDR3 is CASSLASLAGQGETQYF. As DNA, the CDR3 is TGTGCCAGCAGCTTAGCCTCGCTAGCGGGACAGGGGGAGACCCAGTACTTC.

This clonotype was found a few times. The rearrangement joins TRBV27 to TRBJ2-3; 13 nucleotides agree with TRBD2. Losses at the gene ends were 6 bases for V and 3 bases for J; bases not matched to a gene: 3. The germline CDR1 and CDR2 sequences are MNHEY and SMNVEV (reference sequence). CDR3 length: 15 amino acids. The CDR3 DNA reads TGTGCCAGCAGGCGACTAGCGGGAGGTACAGATACGCAGTATTTT. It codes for CASRRLAGGTDTQYF.

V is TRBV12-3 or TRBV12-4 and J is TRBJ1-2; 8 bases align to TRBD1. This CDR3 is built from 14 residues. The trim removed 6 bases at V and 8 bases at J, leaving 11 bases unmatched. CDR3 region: CASRGAGGVYGYTF. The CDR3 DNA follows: TGTGCCAGCAGGGGGGCAGGGGGCGTATACGGCTACACCTTC.

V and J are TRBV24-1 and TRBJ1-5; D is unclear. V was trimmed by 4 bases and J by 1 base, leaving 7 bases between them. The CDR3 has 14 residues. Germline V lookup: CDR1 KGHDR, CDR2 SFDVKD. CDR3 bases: TGTGCCACCAGTGAGACCGGAAGCAATCAGCCCCAGCATTTT. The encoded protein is CATSETGSNQPQHF.

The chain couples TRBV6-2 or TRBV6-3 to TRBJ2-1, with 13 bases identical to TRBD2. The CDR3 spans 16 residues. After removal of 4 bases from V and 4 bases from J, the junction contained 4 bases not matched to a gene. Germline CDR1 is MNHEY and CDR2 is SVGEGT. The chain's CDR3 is CASSLGGLAGYNEQFF. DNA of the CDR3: TGTGCCAGCAGTTTGGGGGGACTAGCGGGATACAATGAGCAGTTCTTC.

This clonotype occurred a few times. CDR3 nucleotides: TGTGCCAGCAGTGACCGACAGGGGGCTCTTTACTATGGCTACACCTTC. This encodes CASSDRQGALYYGYTF. This chain joins TRBV6-1 and TRBJ1-2; 10 bases line up with TRBD1. V lost 3 bases, J lost 3 bases, and 7 bases stayed unmatched. This CDR3 region has 16 residues. CDR1 is MNHNS, CDR2 SASEGT, per germline.

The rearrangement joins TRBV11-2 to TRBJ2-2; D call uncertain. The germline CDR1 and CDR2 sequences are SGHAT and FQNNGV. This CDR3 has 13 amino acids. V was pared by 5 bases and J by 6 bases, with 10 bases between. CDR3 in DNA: TGTGCCAGCAGCCCTACACGGGCCGGGGAGCTGTTTTTT. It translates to CASSPTRAGELFF. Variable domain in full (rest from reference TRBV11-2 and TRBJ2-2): EAGVAQSPRYKIIEKRQSVAFWCNPISGHATLYWYQQILGQGPKLLIQFQNNGVVDDSQLPKDRFSAERLKGVDSTLKIQPAKLEDSAVYLCASSPTRAGELFFGEGSRLTVL.

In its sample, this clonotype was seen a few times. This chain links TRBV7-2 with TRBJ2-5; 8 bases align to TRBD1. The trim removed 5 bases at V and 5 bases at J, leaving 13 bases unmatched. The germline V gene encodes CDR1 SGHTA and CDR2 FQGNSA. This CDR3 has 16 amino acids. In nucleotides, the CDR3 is TGTGCCAGCAGCATGAGGACGGACAGGGTCCATGAGACCCAGTACTTC. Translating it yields CASSMRTDRVHETQYF.

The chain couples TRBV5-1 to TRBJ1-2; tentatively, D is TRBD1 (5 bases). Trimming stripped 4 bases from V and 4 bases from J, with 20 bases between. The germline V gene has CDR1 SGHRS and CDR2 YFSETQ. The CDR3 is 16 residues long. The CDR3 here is CASSPGDRAGSYGYTF. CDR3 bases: TGCGCCAGCAGCCCGGGGGACCGGGCTGGGAGCTATGGCTACACCTTC.

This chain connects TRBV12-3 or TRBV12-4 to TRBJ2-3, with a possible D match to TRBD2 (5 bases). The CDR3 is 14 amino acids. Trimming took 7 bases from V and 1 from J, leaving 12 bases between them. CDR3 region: CASMWGEGTDTQYF. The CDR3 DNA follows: TGTGCCAGCATGTGGGGAGAGGGCACAGATACGCAGTATTTT.

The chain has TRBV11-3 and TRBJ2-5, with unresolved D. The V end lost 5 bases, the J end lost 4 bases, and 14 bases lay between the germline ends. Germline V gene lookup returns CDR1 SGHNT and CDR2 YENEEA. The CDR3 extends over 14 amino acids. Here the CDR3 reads CASSHPVVGETQYF. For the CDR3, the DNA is TGTGCCAGCAGCCACCCGGTGGTGGGAGAGACCCAGTACTTC.

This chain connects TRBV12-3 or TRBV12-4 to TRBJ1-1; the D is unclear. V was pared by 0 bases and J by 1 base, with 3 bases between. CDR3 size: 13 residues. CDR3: CASSLARNTEAFF. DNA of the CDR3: TGTGCCAGCAGTTTAGCACGGAACACTGAAGCTTTCTTT.

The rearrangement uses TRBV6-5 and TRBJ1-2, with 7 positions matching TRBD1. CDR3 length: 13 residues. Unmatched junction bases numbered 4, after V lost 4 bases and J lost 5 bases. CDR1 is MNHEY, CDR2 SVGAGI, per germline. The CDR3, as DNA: TGTGCCAGCAGTTTTCGACAGGGATATGGCTACACCTTC. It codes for CASSFRQGYGYTF.

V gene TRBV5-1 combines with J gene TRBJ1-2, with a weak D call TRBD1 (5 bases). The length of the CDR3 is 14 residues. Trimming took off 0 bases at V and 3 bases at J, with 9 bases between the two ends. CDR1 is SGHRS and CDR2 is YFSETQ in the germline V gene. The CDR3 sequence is CASSLGQGDYGYTF. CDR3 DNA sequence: TGCGCCAGCAGCTTGGGTCAGGGTGACTATGGCTACACCTTC. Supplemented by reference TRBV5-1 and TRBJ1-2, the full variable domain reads KAGVTQTPRYLIKTRGQQVTLSCSPISGHRSVSWYQQTPGQGLQFLFEYFSETQRNKGNFPGRFSGRQFSNSRSEMNVSTLELGDSALYLCASSLGQGDYGYTFGSGTRLTVV.

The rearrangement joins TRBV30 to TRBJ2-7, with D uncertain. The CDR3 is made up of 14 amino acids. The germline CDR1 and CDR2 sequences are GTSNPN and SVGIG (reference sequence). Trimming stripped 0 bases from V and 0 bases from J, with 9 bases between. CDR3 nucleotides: TGTGCCTGGAGTGTACTGGTCAGCTCCTACGAGCAGTACTTC. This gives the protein CAWSVLVSSYEQYF.

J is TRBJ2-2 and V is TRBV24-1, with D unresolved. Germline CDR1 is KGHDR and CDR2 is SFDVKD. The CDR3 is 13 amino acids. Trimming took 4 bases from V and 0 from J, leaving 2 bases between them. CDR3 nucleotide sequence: TGTGCCACCAGTGAACCGAACACCGGGGAGCTGTTTTTT. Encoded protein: CATSEPNTGELFF.

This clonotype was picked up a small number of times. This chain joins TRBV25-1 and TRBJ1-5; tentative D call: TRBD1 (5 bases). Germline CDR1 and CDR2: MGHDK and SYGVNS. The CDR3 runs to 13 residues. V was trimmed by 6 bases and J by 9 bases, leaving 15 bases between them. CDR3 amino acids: CASSHGGIWPQHF. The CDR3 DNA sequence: TGTGCCAGCAGCCATGGGGGGATATGGCCCCAGCATTTT. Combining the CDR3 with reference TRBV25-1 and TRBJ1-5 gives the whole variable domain EADIYQTPRYLVIGTGKKITLECSQTMGHDKMYWYQQDPGMELHLIHYSYGVNSTEKGDLSSESTVSRIRTEHFPLTLESARPSHTSQYLCASSHGGIWPQHFGDGTRLSIL.

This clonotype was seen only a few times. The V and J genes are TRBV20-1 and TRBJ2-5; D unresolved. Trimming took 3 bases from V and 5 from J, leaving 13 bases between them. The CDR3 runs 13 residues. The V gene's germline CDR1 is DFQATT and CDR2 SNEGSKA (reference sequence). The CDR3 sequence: CSASRAARETQYF. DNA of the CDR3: TGCAGTGCTAGCCGGGCAGCCCGGGAGACCCAGTACTTC.

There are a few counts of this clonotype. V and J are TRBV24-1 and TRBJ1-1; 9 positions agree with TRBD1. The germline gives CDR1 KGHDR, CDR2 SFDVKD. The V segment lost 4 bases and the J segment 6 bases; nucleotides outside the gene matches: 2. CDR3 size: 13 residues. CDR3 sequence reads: CATSEGQGSEAFF. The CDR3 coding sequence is TGTGCCACCAGTGAGGGACAGGGTTCTGAAGCTTTCTTT.

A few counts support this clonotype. The CDR3 loop reads CATSPQGTLRRNEQFF. CDR3 DNA sequence: TGTGCCACCAGCCCCCAAGGGACCCTCCGACGGAATGAGCAGTTCTTC. The J gene is TRBJ2-1, the V gene TRBV15; TRBD1 or TRBD2 may be the D gene (5 bases each). CDR1 LNHNV and CDR2 YYDKDF come from the germline V gene (reference sequence). This CDR3 has 16 residues. Trimming removed 5 bases at V and 7 bases at J, with 21 bases between.

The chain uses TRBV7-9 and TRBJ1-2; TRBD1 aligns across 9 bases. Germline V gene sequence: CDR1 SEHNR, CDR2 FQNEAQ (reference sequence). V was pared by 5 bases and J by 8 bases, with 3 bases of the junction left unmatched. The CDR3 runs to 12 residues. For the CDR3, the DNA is TGTGCCAGCAGCCGGGACAGGGACGGCTACACCTTC. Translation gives CASSRDRDGYTF.

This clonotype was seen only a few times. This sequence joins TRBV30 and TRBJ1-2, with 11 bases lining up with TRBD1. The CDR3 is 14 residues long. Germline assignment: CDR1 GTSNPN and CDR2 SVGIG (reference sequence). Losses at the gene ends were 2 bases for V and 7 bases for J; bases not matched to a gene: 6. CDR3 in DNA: TGTGCCTGGAGTACGGACAGGGGGCGGATTGGCTACACCTTC. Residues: CAWSTDRGRIGYTF.

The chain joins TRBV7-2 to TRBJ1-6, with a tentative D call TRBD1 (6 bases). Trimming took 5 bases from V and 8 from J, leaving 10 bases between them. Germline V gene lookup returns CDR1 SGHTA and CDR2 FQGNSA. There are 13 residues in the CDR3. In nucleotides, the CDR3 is TGTGCCAGCAGCCACTACAGGGATTCACCCCTCCACTTT. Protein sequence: CASSHYRDSPLHF.

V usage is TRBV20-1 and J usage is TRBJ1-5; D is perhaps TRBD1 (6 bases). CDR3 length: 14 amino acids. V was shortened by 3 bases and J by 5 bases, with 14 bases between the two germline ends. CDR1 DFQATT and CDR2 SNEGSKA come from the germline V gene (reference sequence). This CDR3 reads CSASSWGPDQPQHF. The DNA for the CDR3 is TGCAGTGCTAGTAGCTGGGGGCCAGATCAGCCCCAGCATTTT.

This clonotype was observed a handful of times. Here the CDR3 DNA reads TGTGCCAGCAGGGCCCCATTTGAGCCCCAGCATTTT. Its protein product is CASRAPFEPQHF. The V and J genes are TRBV6-2 or TRBV6-3 and TRBJ1-5; D gene uncertain. There are 12 residues in the CDR3. Per the germline V gene, CDR1 is MNHEY and CDR2 is SVGEGT. The V end lost 6 bases, the J end lost 8 bases, and 11 bases lay between the germline ends.

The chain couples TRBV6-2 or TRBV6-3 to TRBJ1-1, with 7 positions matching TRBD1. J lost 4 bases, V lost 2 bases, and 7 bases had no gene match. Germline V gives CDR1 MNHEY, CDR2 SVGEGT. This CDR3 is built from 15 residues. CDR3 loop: CASSYTGVRSTEAFF. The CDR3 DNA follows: TGTGCCAGCAGTTACACAGGGGTCAGGTCCACTGAAGCTTTCTTT.

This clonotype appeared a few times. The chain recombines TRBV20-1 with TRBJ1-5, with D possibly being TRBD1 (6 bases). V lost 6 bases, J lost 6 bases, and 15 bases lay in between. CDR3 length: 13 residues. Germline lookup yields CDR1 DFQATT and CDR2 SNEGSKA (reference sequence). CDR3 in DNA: TGCAGTGCACCCGAACAGGGAGGTCAGCCCCAGCATTTT. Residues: CSAPEQGGQPQHF.